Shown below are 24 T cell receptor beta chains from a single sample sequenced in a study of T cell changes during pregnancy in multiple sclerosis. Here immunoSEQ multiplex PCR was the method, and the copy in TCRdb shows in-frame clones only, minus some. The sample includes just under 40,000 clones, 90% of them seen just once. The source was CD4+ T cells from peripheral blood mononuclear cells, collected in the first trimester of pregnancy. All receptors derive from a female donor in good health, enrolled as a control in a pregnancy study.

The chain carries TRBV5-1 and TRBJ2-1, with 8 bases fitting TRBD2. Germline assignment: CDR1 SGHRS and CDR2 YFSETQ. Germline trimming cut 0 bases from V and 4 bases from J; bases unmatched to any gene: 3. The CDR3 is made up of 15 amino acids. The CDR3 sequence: CASSLAGGAYNEQFF. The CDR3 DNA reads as TGCGCCAGCAGCTTGGCCGGGGGGGCGTACAATGAGCAGTTCTTC.

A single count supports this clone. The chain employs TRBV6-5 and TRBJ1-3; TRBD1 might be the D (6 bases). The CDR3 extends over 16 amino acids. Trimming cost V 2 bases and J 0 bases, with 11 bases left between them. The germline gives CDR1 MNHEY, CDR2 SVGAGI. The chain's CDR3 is CASSYKTGHSGNTIYF. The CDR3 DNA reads TGTGCCAGCAGTTACAAAACAGGGCACTCTGGAAACACCATATATTTT.

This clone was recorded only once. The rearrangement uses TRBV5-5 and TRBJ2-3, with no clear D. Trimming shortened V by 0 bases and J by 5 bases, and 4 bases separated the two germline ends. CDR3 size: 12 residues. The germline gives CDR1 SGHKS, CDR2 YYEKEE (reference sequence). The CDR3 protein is CASSLALDTQYF. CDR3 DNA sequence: TGTGCCAGCAGCTTGGCCTTAGATACGCAGTATTTT.

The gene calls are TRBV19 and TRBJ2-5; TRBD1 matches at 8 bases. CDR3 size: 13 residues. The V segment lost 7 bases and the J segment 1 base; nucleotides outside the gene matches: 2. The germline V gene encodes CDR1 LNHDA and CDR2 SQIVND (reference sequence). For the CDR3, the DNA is TGTGCCAGTAACACAGGGGGCCAAGAGACCCAGTACTTC. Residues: CASNTGGQETQYF.

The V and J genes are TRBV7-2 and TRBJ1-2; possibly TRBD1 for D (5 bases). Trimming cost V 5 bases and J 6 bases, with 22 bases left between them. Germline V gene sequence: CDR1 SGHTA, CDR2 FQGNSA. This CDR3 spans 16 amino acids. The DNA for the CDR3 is TGTGCCAGCAGCCCCCAGCCCCAGCCGGCCAGGGATGGCTACACCTTC. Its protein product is CASSPQPQPARDGYTF.

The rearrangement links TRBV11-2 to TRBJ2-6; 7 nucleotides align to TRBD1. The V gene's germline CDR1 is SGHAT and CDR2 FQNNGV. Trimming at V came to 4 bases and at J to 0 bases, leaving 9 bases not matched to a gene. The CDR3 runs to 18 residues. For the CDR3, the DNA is TGTGCCAGCAGCTCCCCAGGGGGTATTCCCTCTGGGGCCAACGTCCTGACTTTC. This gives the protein CASSSPGGIPSGANVLTF.

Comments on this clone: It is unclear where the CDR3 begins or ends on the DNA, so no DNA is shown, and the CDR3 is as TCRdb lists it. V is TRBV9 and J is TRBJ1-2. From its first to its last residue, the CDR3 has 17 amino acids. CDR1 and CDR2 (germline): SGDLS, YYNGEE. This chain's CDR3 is CASSDFGAGRGRDGYTF.

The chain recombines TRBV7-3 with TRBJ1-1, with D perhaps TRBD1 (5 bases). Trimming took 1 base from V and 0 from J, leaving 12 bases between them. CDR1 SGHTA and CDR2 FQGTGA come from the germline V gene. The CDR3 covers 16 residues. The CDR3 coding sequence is TGTGCCAGCAGCTTAAAGGCCCTGGGGCTGAACACTGAAGCTTTCTTT. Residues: CASSLKALGLNTEAFF.

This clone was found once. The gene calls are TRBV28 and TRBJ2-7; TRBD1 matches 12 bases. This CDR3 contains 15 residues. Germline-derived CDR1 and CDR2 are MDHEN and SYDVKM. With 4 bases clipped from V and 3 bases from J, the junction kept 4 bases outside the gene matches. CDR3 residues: CASSSGDRGLYEQYF. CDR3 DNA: TGTGCCAGCAGTTCCGGGGACAGGGGGCTCTACGAGCAGTACTTC.

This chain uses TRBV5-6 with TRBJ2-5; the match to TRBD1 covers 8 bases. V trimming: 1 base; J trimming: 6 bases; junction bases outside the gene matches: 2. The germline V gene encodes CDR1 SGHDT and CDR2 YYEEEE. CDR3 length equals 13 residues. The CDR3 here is CASSLTGGQTQYF. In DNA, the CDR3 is TGTGCCAGCAGCTTGACAGGGGGACAGACCCAGTACTTC.

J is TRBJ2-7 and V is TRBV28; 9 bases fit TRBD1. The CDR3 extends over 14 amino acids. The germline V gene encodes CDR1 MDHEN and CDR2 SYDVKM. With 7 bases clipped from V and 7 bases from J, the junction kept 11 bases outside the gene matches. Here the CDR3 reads CASIYGTGSREQYF. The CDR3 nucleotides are TGTGCCAGCATTTACGGGACAGGGTCGAGAGAGCAGTACTTC.

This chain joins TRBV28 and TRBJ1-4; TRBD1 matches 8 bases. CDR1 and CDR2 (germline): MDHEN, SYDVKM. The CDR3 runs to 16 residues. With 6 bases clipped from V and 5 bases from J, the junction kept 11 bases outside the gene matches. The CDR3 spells CASRANPGQENEKLFF. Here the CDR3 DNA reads TGTGCCAGCAGAGCTAATCCGGGACAGGAAAATGAAAAACTGTTTTTT.

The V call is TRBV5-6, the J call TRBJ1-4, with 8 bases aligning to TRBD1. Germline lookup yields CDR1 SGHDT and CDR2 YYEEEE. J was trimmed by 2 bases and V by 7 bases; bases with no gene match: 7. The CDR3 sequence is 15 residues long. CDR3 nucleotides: TGTGCCAGCTCCCGAAGGACAGGGACTAATGAAAAACTGTTTTTT. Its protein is CASSRRTGTNEKLFF.

The CDR3 sequence is CASTSHGGTYNEQFF. In DNA, the CDR3 is TGTGCCAGCACCTCCCACGGGGGGACCTACAATGAGCAGTTCTTC. The chain employs TRBV7-2 and TRBJ2-1, with 7 nucleotides matching TRBD2. J lost 2 bases, V lost 7 bases, and 8 bases had no gene match. There are 15 residues in the CDR3. Per germline, CDR1 SGHTA and CDR2 FQGNSA.

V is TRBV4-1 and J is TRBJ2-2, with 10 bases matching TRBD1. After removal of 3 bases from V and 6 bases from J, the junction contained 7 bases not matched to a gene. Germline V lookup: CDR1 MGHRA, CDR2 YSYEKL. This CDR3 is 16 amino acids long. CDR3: CASSHRLDRGAGELFF. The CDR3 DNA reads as TGCGCCAGCAGCCATCGGCTGGACAGGGGGGCCGGGGAGCTGTTTTTT.

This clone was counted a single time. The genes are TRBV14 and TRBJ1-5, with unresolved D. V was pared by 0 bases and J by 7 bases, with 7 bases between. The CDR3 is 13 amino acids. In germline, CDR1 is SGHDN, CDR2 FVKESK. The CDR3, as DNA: TGTGCCAGCAGCCAAGATTGGCGGCAGCCCCAGCATTTT. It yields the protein CASSQDWRQPQHF.

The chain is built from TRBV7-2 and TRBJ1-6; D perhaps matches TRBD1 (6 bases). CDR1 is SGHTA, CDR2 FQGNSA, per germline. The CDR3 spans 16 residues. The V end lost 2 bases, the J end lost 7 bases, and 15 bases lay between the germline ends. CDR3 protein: CASSLRRDTGNSPLHF. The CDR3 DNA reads TGTGCCAGCAGCTTACGCCGGGACACGGGGAATTCACCCCTCCACTTT.

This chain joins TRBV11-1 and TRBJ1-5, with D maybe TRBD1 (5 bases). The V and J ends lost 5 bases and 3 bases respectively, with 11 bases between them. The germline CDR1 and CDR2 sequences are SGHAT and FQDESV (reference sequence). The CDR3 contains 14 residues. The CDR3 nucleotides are TGTGCCAGCAGCGGGCGGGGCCCCAATCAGCCCCAGCATTTT. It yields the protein CASSGRGPNQPQHF.

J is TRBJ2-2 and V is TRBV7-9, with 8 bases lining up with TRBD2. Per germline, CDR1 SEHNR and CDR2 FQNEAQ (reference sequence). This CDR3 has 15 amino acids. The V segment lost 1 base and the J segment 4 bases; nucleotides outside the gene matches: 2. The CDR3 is CASSLVAGGTGELFF. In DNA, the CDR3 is TGTGCCAGCAGCTTAGTTGCGGGGGGCACCGGGGAGCTGTTTTTT.

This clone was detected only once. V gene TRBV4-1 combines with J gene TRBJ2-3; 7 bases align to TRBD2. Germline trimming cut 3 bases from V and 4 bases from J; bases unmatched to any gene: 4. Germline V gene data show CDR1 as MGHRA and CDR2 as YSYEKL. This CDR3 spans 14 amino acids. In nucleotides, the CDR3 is TGCGCCAGCAGCCACCCGACTAGCTCAGATACGCAGTATTTT. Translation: CASSHPTSSDTQYF.

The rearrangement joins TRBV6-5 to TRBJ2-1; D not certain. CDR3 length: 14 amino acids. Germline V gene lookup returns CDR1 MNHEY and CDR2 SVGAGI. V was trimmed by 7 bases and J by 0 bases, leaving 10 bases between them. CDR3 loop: CASTSGRSYNEQFF. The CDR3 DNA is TGTGCCAGCACGTCGGGTCGCTCCTACAATGAGCAGTTCTTC.

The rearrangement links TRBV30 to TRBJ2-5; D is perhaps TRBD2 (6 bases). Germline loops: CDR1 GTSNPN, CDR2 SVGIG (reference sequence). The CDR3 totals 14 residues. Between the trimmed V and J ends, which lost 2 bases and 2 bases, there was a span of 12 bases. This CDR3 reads CAWSLGTAQETQYF. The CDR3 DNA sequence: TGTGCCTGGAGTCTCGGGACTGCACAAGAGACCCAGTACTTC.

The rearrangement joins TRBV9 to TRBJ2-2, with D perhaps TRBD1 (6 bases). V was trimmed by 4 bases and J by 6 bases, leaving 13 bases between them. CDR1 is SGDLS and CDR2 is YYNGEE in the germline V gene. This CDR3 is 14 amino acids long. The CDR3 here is CASSSVGQSGELFF. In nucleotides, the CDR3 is TGTGCCAGCAGCTCCGTAGGACAGTCCGGGGAGCTGTTTTTT.

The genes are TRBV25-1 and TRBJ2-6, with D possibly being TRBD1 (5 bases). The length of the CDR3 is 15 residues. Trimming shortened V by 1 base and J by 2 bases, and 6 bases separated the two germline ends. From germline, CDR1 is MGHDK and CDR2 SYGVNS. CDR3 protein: CASSELGAGANVLTF. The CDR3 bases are TGTGCCAGCAGTGAATTAGGGGCTGGGGCCAACGTCCTGACTTTC.